This TCR beta chain comes out of a study of neurological immune-mediated disorders. TCRdb recomputed calls from the 5' RACE reads with MiXCR, one row per CDR3 protein. The data contain tens of thousands of distinct CDR3 sequences, 5% to 7% of them singletons. The V and J ends lost 2 bases and 0 bases respectively, with 10 bases between them. Germline V gives CDR1 SGHRS, CDR2 YFSETQ. The CDR3 covers 15 residues. The table lists this clonotype with many counts. V gene TRBV5-1 combines with J gene TRBJ2-3; D gene ambiguous. The source of this sequence is a woman aged 40-49 years in good health. Input material: PBMCs. CDR3 region: CASSLDTLSTDTQYF. The CDR3 DNA reads TGCGCCAGCAGCTTAGACACGCTAAGCACAGATACGCAGTATTTT.